Following are 10 T cell receptor beta chains from one sample sequenced in a study of shared clonotypes between healthy human individuals. Assay used: immunoSEQ multiplex PCR; TCRdb lists only in-frame clones, some missing. The sample has approximately 500,000 clones, 75% to 80% seen once; the top ten hold roughly an eighth. The sample consisted of PBMCs. These receptors were taken from a woman in her thirties or forties in good health. Some clones in this sample may be carry-over from other donors' samples.

The chain carries TRBV15 and TRBJ2-1; 10 positions match TRBD1. Germline V CDR1 and CDR2: LNHNV, YYDKDF (reference sequence). Trimming took 2 bases from V and 4 from J; bases not matched to a gene: 5. The CDR3 loop spans 16 amino acids. CDR3 region: CATSRRQGAPYNEQFF. CDR3 DNA: TGTGCCACCAGCAGACGACAGGGGGCCCCGTACAATGAGCAGTTCTTC. Using reference TRBV15 and TRBJ2-1 for the parts outside the CDR3, the full variable domain is DAMVIQNPRYQVTQFGKPVTLSCSQTLNHNVMYWYQQKSSQAPKLLFHYYDKDFNNEADTPDNFQSRRPNTSFCFLDIRSPGLGDTAMYLCATSRRQGAPYNEQFFGPGTRLTVL.

The rearrangement joins TRBV7-9 to TRBJ2-3; tentative D call: TRBD2 (6 bases). Germline V CDR1 and CDR2: SEHNR, FQNEAQ (reference sequence). CDR3 size: 14 residues. V dropped 5 bases and J dropped 7 bases, with 16 bases sitting between them. CDR3 nucleotide sequence: TGTGCCAGCAGCACTAGCCAATTAGTATATACGCAGTATTTT. This gives the protein CASSTSQLVYTQYF.

This clone was recorded a few times. The chain uses TRBV7-9 and TRBJ1-1; 8 nucleotides align to TRBD1. V gave up 3 bases and J gave up 4 bases; unmatched junction bases: 1. This CDR3 comprises 13 residues. Germline CDR1 reads SEHNR; CDR2 reads FQNEAQ (reference sequence). In DNA, the CDR3 is TGTGCCAGCAGCTTCACAGGGGGCACTGAAGCTTTCTTT. Its translation is CASSFTGGTEAFF. The full variable domain, in which reference TRBV7-9 and TRBJ1-1 provide the parts outside the CDR3, is DTGVSQNPRHKITKRGQNVTFRCDPISEHNRLYWYRQTLGQGPEFLTYFQNEAQLEKSRLLSDRFSAERPKGSFSTLEIQRTEQGDSAMYLCASSFTGGTEAFFGQGTRLTVV.

Only a few counts were recorded for this clone. The chain recombines TRBV30 with TRBJ1-1; D is undetermined. CDR1 is GTSNPN, CDR2 SVGIG, per germline (reference sequence). V dropped 4 bases and J dropped 1 base, with 10 bases sitting between them. The CDR3 extends over 13 amino acids. CDR3 bases: TGTGCCTGGAAACCAGGAGAGAACACTGAAGCTTTCTTT. Residues: CAWKPGENTEAFF.

The CDR3 nucleotides read TGCGCCAGTCCCCCCAGGGGCCCGGGACAGGTGACCGAGTACACCTTC. This gives the protein CASPPRGPGQVTEYTF. The chain couples TRBV23-1 to TRBJ1-2, with 8 nucleotides matching TRBD1. TRBV23-1 is reported as an ORF; its role is uncertain. The CDR3 is 16 residues long. V shed 9 bases, J shed 11 bases, and the junction held 23 bases outside the gene matches.

The chain recombines TRBV18 with TRBJ1-2; D may be TRBD1 (6 bases). V was clipped by 3 bases and J by 3 bases, with 8 bases between them. The length of the CDR3 is 13 residues. From germline, CDR1 is KGHSH and CDR2 LQKENI. The CDR3 DNA sequence: TGTGCCAGCTCACCCCGACAGGACTATGGCTACACCTTC. It specifies CASSPRQDYGYTF.

This clone was counted only a few times. The rearrangement uses TRBV5-1 and TRBJ1-1; D ambiguous. The germline CDR1 and CDR2 sequences are SGHRS and YFSETQ. The germline V and J ends were trimmed by 0 bases and 1 base, with 13 bases remaining between them. This CDR3 is 16 amino acids long. CDR3 DNA sequence: TGCGCCAGCAGCTTGGCCTTGTCGAGTCAGAACACTGAAGCTTTCTTT. Its protein is CASSLALSSQNTEAFF.

V is TRBV5-1 and J is TRBJ2-7, with D perhaps TRBD1 (6 bases). The V end lost 3 bases, the J end lost 5 bases, and 12 bases lay between the germline ends. In germline, CDR1 is SGHRS, CDR2 YFSETQ. There are 13 residues in the CDR3. The CDR3 bases are TGCGCCAGCAGCTGGGACACTCCCCACGAGCAGTACTTC. It yields the protein CASSWDTPHEQYF.

The CDR3 here is CASTNPTAQPQHF. CDR3 bases: TGTGCCAGCACCAACCCAACAGCTCAGCCCCAGCATTTT. This rearrangement joins TRBV6-6 to TRBJ1-5; D is uncertain. The CDR3 is 13 residues long. Germline CDR1 reads MNHNY; CDR2 reads SVGAGI (reference sequence). V was pared by 7 bases and J by 6 bases, with 13 bases between.

CDR3 protein: CASSGGRGRFPGELFF. In DNA, the CDR3 is TGTGCCAGCAGTGGGGGTCGGGGCAGGTTCCCCGGGGAGCTGTTTTTT. The V and J genes are TRBV2 and TRBJ2-2; D might be TRBD1 or TRBD2, each matching 5 bases. The V end lost 4 bases, the J end lost 6 bases, and 18 bases lay between the germline ends. The germline CDR1 and CDR2 sequences are SNHLY and FYNNEI. This CDR3 spans 16 amino acids.